The rows below give T cell receptor beta chains drawn from one sample of a study of neurological immune-mediated disorders. One entry per CDR3 protein, called by TCRdb with MiXCR from the 5' RACE reads. This sample has tens of thousands of distinct CDR3 sequences, with approximately 13% found just once. The sample taken for sequencing was PBMCs. The receptors were sampled from a woman in her sixties or seventies with HTLV-1-associated myelopathy (HAM/TSP). The CDR3 runs from the conserved cysteine through the conserved F or W. The D gene is left open where the match is weak. The size entry is marked missing in some rows and otherwise reads once, few, many or a size class.

cdr3_nt: TGTGCCAGCAGAACATATAGCGGGGGGGCGGATGAGCAGTTCTTC
cdr3_aa: CASRTYSGGADEQFF
clone_size: medium-sized
j_call: TRBJ2-1
v_call: TRBV7-2
d_call: TRBD2

cdr3_nt: TGTGCCAGCAGCTCCGGGACAGGGGATTTTTATGGCTACACCTTC
cdr3_aa: CASSSGTGDFYGYTF
clone_size: many
j_call: TRBJ1-2
v_call: TRBV7-2
d_call: TRBD1

cdr3_nt: TGCGCCAGCAGCTTGGAAGGGGCTGCCGGGGAGCTGTTTTTT
cdr3_aa: CASSLEGAAGELFF
clone_size: many
j_call: TRBJ2-2
v_call: TRBV5-1
d_call: NA

cdr3_nt: TGTGCCAGCAGCTCCGTCACAGGGACCTACGAGCAGTACTTC
cdr3_aa: CASSSVTGTYEQYF
clone_size: once
j_call: TRBJ2-7
v_call: TRBV7-9
d_call: NA

cdr3_nt: TGCAGTGCCCTTGTTCCGGACAGGGGGATGAAGCAGTACTTC
cdr3_aa: CSALVPDRGMKQYF
clone_size: many
j_call: TRBJ2-7
v_call: TRBV20-1
d_call: TRBD1

cdr3_nt: TGTGCCAGCAGCTTAGGGCTCGGAGGAGATACGCAGTATTTT
cdr3_aa: CASSLGLGGDTQYF
clone_size: many
j_call: TRBJ2-3
v_call: TRBV7-7
d_call: NA

cdr3_nt: TGTGCCAGCAGCGTAGAAGGGAATTACAATGAGCAGTTCTTC
cdr3_aa: CASSVEGNYNEQFF
clone_size: many
j_call: TRBJ2-1
v_call: TRBV9
d_call: NA

cdr3_nt: TGCGCCAGCAGCTTGGAAGGGGGCACAGATACGCAGTATTTT
cdr3_aa: CASSLEGGTDTQYF
clone_size: many
j_call: TRBJ2-3
v_call: TRBV5-1
d_call: NA

cdr3_nt: TGTGCCAGCAGCTCCCGACGCGGAACCTACAATGAGCAGTTCTTC
cdr3_aa: CASSSRRGTYNEQFF
clone_size: few
j_call: TRBJ2-1
v_call: TRBV11-3
d_call: NA

cdr3_nt: TGCAGTGCTCCGCCCGGCGCTGGCAATGAGCAGTTCTTC
cdr3_aa: CSAPPGAGNEQFF
clone_size: many
j_call: TRBJ2-1
v_call: TRBV20-1
d_call: NA

cdr3_nt: TGCAGTGCGACCGGGACAAGAAGCTACGAGCAGTACTTC
cdr3_aa: CSATGTRSYEQYF
clone_size: many
j_call: TRBJ2-7
v_call: TRBV20-1
d_call: NA

cdr3_nt: TGTGCCAGCTGGGCAGGGGGCGCCCGGGGGAACACCGGGGAGCTGTTTTTT
cdr3_aa: CASWAGGARGNTGELFF
clone_size: many
j_call: TRBJ2-2
v_call: TRBV2
d_call: TRBD1

cdr3_nt: TGTGCCAGCAGCGACACCGGGAGCAAAAACAATGAGCAGTTCTTC
cdr3_aa: CASSDTGSKNNEQFF
clone_size: NA
j_call: TRBJ2-1
v_call: TRBV5-5
d_call: NA

cdr3_nt: TGTGCCATCAGTGTGGGGGCTAGCGGGCGGAGCACAGATACGCAGTATTTT
cdr3_aa: CAISVGASGRSTDTQYF
clone_size: many
j_call: TRBJ2-3
v_call: TRBV10-3
d_call: TRBD2

cdr3_nt: TGCGCCAGCAGCCGGGCAGGGAACACTGAAGCTTTCTTT
cdr3_aa: CASSRAGNTEAFF
clone_size: many
j_call: TRBJ1-1
v_call: TRBV5-1
d_call: NA

cdr3_nt: TGTGCCAGCAGTTTACAGGGAACCGAAGAGTACTTC
cdr3_aa: CASSLQGTEEYF
clone_size: few
j_call: TRBJ2-7
v_call: TRBV6-5
d_call: NA

cdr3_nt: TGTGCCTGGAGTGTAGAAGGGGTGAATTACAATGAGCAGTTCTTC
cdr3_aa: CAWSVEGVNYNEQFF
clone_size: few
j_call: TRBJ2-1
v_call: TRBV30
d_call: NA

cdr3_nt: TGTGCCAGCAGGGACAGTCAGAACACTGAAGCTTTCTTT
cdr3_aa: CASRDSQNTEAFF
clone_size: once
j_call: TRBJ1-1
v_call: TRBV3-1
d_call: NA

cdr3_nt: TGCAGTGCTAGAGCTTTGTATTATAGGGAGGGGGACAATCAGCCCCAGCATTTT
cdr3_aa: CSARALYYREGDNQPQHF
clone_size: many
j_call: TRBJ1-5
v_call: TRBV20-1
d_call: NA

cdr3_nt: TGCAGTGTTACCCAGGGGACAGGGGGTAAACAGCCCCAGCATTTT
cdr3_aa: CSVTQGTGGKQPQHF
clone_size: medium-sized
j_call: TRBJ1-5
v_call: TRBV20-1
d_call: TRBD1

cdr3_nt: TGTGCCAGCAATCTCAACCCGACTTTCAGCACAGATACGCAGTATTTT
cdr3_aa: CASNLNPTFSTDTQYF
clone_size: many
j_call: TRBJ2-3
v_call: TRBV6-1
d_call: NA

cdr3_nt: TGTGCCAGCAGCGTCTCAAGGGGCTCTGGGGCCAACGTCCTGACTTTC
cdr3_aa: CASSVSRGSGANVLTF
clone_size: many
j_call: TRBJ2-6
v_call: TRBV5-5
d_call: NA

cdr3_nt: TGTGCCAGCAGTAAGAGGACCGGGACAGGGACTAATGAAAAACTGTTTTTT
cdr3_aa: CASSKRTGTGTNEKLFF
clone_size: many
j_call: TRBJ1-4
v_call: TRBV6-1
d_call: TRBD1

cdr3_nt: TGCAGTGCTAGCCGCTGGGGTGTTGACACTGAAGCTTTCTTT
cdr3_aa: CSASRWGVDTEAFF
clone_size: many
j_call: TRBJ1-1
v_call: TRBV20-1
d_call: NA

cdr3_nt: TGTGCCAGCAGCCGAAAACAGGGGGCCGGGAACACTGAAGCTTTCTTT
cdr3_aa: CASSRKQGAGNTEAFF
clone_size: many
j_call: TRBJ1-1
v_call: TRBV3-1
d_call: TRBD1

cdr3_nt: TGTGCCAGCAGCCGCGACAGGGGGTTCACAGATACGCAGTATTTT
cdr3_aa: CASSRDRGFTDTQYF
clone_size: many
j_call: TRBJ2-3
v_call: TRBV7-9
d_call: TRBD1

cdr3_nt: TGCGCCAGCAGCTTGGCTCCTCGGGGACGGACTAACTATGGCTACACCTTC
cdr3_aa: CASSLAPRGRTNYGYTF
clone_size: many
j_call: TRBJ1-2
v_call: TRBV5-1
d_call: NA

cdr3_nt: TGTGCCAGCAGTCCGAGGGGGCGAGGCTACACCTTC
cdr3_aa: CASSPRGRGYTF
clone_size: NA
j_call: TRBJ1-2
v_call: TRBV28
d_call: TRBD1

cdr3_nt: TGCGCCAGCAGCCCAAAGGCAGGACAGGAAAACTCTGGAAACACCATATATTTT
cdr3_aa: CASSPKAGQENSGNTIYF
clone_size: many
j_call: TRBJ1-3
v_call: TRBV4-1
d_call: TRBD1

cdr3_nt: TGTGCCAGCAGCTTAGTCCTTGGGGACACCGGGGAGCTGTTTTTT
cdr3_aa: CASSLVLGDTGELFF
clone_size: many
j_call: TRBJ2-2
v_call: TRBV7-2
d_call: NA

cdr3_nt: TGTGCCATCACCCCGGGGGACGCCCATGGCTACACCTTC
cdr3_aa: CAITPGDAHGYTF
clone_size: many
j_call: TRBJ1-2
v_call: TRBV10-3
d_call: NA

cdr3_nt: TGCGCCAGCAGCTCTGGACTAGCGGGGCCTCAAGAGACCCAGTACTTC
cdr3_aa: CASSSGLAGPQETQYF
clone_size: many
j_call: TRBJ2-5
v_call: TRBV5-1
d_call: TRBD2

cdr3_nt: NA
cdr3_aa: CASSFYICSARDTSNEQFF
clone_size: NA
j_call: TRBJ2-1
v_call: TRBV7-2
d_call: NA

cdr3_nt: TGCAGTGCTAGAGACACTGCAACTAATGAAAAACTGTTTTTT
cdr3_aa: CSARDTATNEKLFF
clone_size: many
j_call: TRBJ1-4
v_call: TRBV20-1
d_call: NA

cdr3_nt: TGTGCCAGCAGCTCGACAGGCTACGAGCAGTACTTC
cdr3_aa: CASSSTGYEQYF
clone_size: many
j_call: TRBJ2-7
v_call: TRBV7-9
d_call: NA

cdr3_nt: TGTGCCAGCAGTCGAACAGGGCTTGGAAACACCATATATTTT
cdr3_aa: CASSRTGLGNTIYF
clone_size: many
j_call: TRBJ1-3
v_call: TRBV11-2
d_call: NA

cdr3_nt: TGTGCCAGCAGCTTAAGTCAAAGCAATCAGCCCCAGCATTTT
cdr3_aa: CASSLSQSNQPQHF
clone_size: many
j_call: TRBJ1-5
v_call: TRBV7-9
d_call: NA

cdr3_nt: TGTGCCAGCAGTGGGAGCGGGAAGGAGACCCAGTACTTC
cdr3_aa: CASSGSGKETQYF
clone_size: many
j_call: TRBJ2-5
v_call: TRBV28
d_call: TRBD2

cdr3_nt: TGTGCCATCAGCTGCCTCCCCGATCAGCCCCAGCATTTT
cdr3_aa: CAISCLPDQPQHF
clone_size: NA
j_call: TRBJ1-5
v_call: TRBV27
d_call: NA

cdr3_nt: TGCAGTGCTCCTCCCCCGGGGGGGCCCACAGATACGCAGTATTTT
cdr3_aa: CSAPPPGGPTDTQYF
clone_size: many
j_call: TRBJ2-3
v_call: TRBV20-1
d_call: TRBD2

cdr3_nt: TGTGCCAGCAGCTTAGCCAGGGGGGTGGGGACTGAAGCTTTCTTT
cdr3_aa: CASSLARGVGTEAFF
clone_size: many
j_call: TRBJ1-1
v_call: TRBV7-8
d_call: TRBD1

cdr3_nt: TGTGCCAGCAGTTCGGGACAGCTAGGCAATCAGCCCCAGCATTTT
cdr3_aa: CASSSGQLGNQPQHF
clone_size: many
j_call: TRBJ1-5
v_call: TRBV12-3/TRBV12-4
d_call: TRBD1

cdr3_nt: TGTGCCTCTGGTCACACTGAAGCTTTCTTT
cdr3_aa: CASGHTEAFF
clone_size: NA
j_call: TRBJ1-1
v_call: TRBV30
d_call: NA

cdr3_nt: TGTGCCATCAGTGAGTCCGGGGGAGAGACCCAGTACTTC
cdr3_aa: CAISESGGETQYF
clone_size: NA
j_call: TRBJ2-5
v_call: TRBV10-3
d_call: NA

cdr3_nt: TGTGCCAGCACCCCGGGACAGGGTTTTTCCGGAAACACCATATATTTT
cdr3_aa: CASTPGQGFSGNTIYF
clone_size: many
j_call: TRBJ1-3
v_call: TRBV9
d_call: TRBD1

cdr3_nt: TGTGCCAGCAGCAGGGCCTACGGGGACACTGAAGCTTTCTTT
cdr3_aa: CASSRAYGDTEAFF
clone_size: many
j_call: TRBJ1-1
v_call: TRBV7-2
d_call: NA

cdr3_nt: TGTGCCAGCAGCTCCGACAGGGGACGAACCTACGAGCAGTACTTC
cdr3_aa: CASSSDRGRTYEQYF
clone_size: many
j_call: TRBJ2-7
v_call: TRBV7-2
d_call: TRBD1

cdr3_nt: TGTGCCAGCAGTTACTCGGCGGGACAGGGTGGAGGCTACACCTTC
cdr3_aa: CASSYSAGQGGGYTF
clone_size: many
j_call: TRBJ1-2
v_call: TRBV6-5
d_call: TRBD1

cdr3_nt: TGCAGCCCCGGCGTGTCGGGGCAAACGTCAGATACGCAGTATTTT
cdr3_aa: CSPGVSGQTSDTQYF
clone_size: many
j_call: TRBJ2-3
v_call: TRBV20-1
d_call: NA

cdr3_nt: TGCGCCAGCAGCTTGGCTGGGACGGGGGCCAACGTCCTGACTTTC
cdr3_aa: CASSLAGTGANVLTF
clone_size: many
j_call: TRBJ2-6
v_call: TRBV5-1
d_call: NA

cdr3_nt: TGTGCCATCTCGGGAGCGGTCACAGATACGCAGTATTTT
cdr3_aa: CAISGAVTDTQYF
clone_size: many
j_call: TRBJ2-3
v_call: TRBV4-2
d_call: NA